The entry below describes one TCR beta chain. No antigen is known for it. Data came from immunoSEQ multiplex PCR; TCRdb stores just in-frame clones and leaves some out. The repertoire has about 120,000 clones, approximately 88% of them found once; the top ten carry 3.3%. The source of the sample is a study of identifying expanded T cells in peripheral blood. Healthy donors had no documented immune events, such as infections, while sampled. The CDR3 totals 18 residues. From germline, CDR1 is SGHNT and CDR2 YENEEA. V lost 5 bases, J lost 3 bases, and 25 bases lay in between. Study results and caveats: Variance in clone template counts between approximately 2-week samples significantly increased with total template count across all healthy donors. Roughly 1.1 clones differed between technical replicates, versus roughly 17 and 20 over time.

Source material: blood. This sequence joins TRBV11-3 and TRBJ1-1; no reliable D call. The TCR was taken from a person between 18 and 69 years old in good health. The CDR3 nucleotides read TGTGCCAGCAGCCCCGCTTTGGTCGAGCAGAAGAGGGACACTGAAGCTTTCTTT. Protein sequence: CASSPALVEQKRDTEAFF.